A selection of T cell receptor beta chains follows, all from one sample in a study of beta chain features in type 1 diabetes. Method: immunoSEQ multiplex PCR; TCRdb's copy keeps in-frame clones and lacks some. The sample has around 240,000 clones, roughly 16% seen once; the top ten hold approximately 0.081%. The specimen sequenced was naive CD4+ T cells from blood. These receptors were obtained from a man younger than 40 with type 1 diabetes. Both conserved end residues are part of each CDR3. The order of the fields is V gene, J gene, D gene, clone size, CDR3 protein, CDR3 DNA. D genes are given only for firm matches. Clone size is given for some rows only: seen once, a few or many times, or a class if the clone is expanded.

>TRBV29-1|TRBJ2-3|-|-
CSVESRASTDTQYF
TGCAGCGTTGAATCCCGCGCATCCACAGATACGCAGTATTTT
>TRBV29-1|TRBJ2-7|-|few
CSAGLGLRTSYEQYF
TGCAGCGCCGGACTGGGCCTCCGTACTTCCTACGAGCAGTACTTC
>TRBV6-1|TRBJ1-1|-|-
CASREGRIMNTEAFF
TGTGCCAGCAGAGAGGGACGGATAATGAACACTGAAGCTTTCTTT
>TRBV7-9|TRBJ1-5|TRBD1|-
CASSLGTGGNQPQHF
TGTGCCAGCAGCTTAGGGACAGGAGGCAATCAGCCCCAGCATTTT
>TRBV7-6|TRBJ2-1|TRBD2|-
CASSLGSGTSGSYEQFF
TGTGCCAGCAGCTTAGGTTCGGGGACTAGCGGGAGTTATGAGCAGTTCTTC
>TRBV28|TRBJ2-5|-|-
CASRQETQYF
TGTGCCAGTAGGCAAGAGACCCAGTACTTC
>TRBV7-2|TRBJ1-4|-|few
CASSPTGHNEKLFF
TGTGCCAGCAGCCCAACCGGGCATAATGAAAAACTGTTTTTT
>TRBV5-1|TRBJ2-1|-|-
CASGKYDRDYDEQFF
TGCGCCAGCGGGAAATATGACAGGGACTACGATGAGCAGTTCTTC
>TRBV23-1|TRBJ2-7|-|-
CASRSTDSSYEQYF
TGCGCCAGCAGGTCGACAGATAGCTCCTACGAGCAGTACTTC
>TRBV4-1|TRBJ2-3|TRBD2|few
CASSLPGGRVTDTQYF
TGCGCCAGCAGCCTTCCGGGCGGGAGAGTTACAGATACGCAGTATTTT
>TRBV7-2|TRBJ1-1|TRBD1|-
CASSPGGMNTEAFF
TGTGCCAGCAGTCCAGGGGGAATGAACACTGAAGCTTTCTTT
>TRBV7-9|TRBJ2-1|TRBD2|-
CASSLAQRLAGGNEQFF
TGTGCCAGCAGCTTAGCACAGAGGCTAGCGGGAGGAAATGAGCAGTTCTTC
>TRBV28|TRBJ2-7|-|few
CASSLWQSRSHEQYF
TGTGCCAGCAGTTTATGGCAGTCTCGCAGCCACGAGCAGTACTTC
>TRBV5-1|TRBJ2-3|TRBD1|-
CASSNGQGTDTQYF
TGCGCCAGCAGCAACGGACAGGGGACAGATACGCAGTATTTT
>TRBV4-2|TRBJ2-1|-|-
CASSQEFNEQFF
TGTGCCAGCAGCCAAGAATTCAATGAGCAGTTCTTC
>TRBV29-1|TRBJ2-7|-|few
CSVVRQGLSYEQYF
TGCAGCGTTGTTCGGCAGGGTCTCTCCTACGAGCAGTACTTC
>TRBV7-9|TRBJ2-3|-|few
CASSERGTDTQYF
TGTGCCAGCAGCGAACGGGGCACAGATACGCAGTATTTT
>TRBV7-2|TRBJ2-5|TRBD2|-
CASSLSLAGDGTQYF
TGTGCCAGCAGCTTATCGCTAGCGGGAGATGGGACCCAGTACTTC